This T cell receptor beta chain was retrieved from a study (dated by TCRdb to the mid-2010s). With regard to the full study: Whether tumor-infiltrating Tregs in breast cancer are recruited from blood Tregs or converted in situ from other CD4+ T cell subsets was tested.

Here is what the overall study found, with its caveats: The TCR alpha and beta sequences of tumor-infiltrating Tregs showed the greatest overlap with tumor naive CD4+ T cells, followed by blood naive CD4+ T cells. Tumor memory CD4+ T cell TCR gene usage clustered with blood and lymph node memory CD4+ cells and lymph node naive CD4+ cells. Rather than covering whole repertoires, validation in the larger cohort was restricted to a single TCR beta V-J rearrangement.

The germline V gene specifies SGHTA as CDR1 and FQGNSA as CDR2. The CDR3 goes from the cysteine to the phenylalanine over 14 residues. Only the CDR3 DNA stays, 42 bases, in frame from base 1. Trimmed from V: 5 bases; trimmed from J: 5 bases; junction bases lacking a gene match: 5. Cells that were CD4+CD25+CD127-/low were isolated as Tregs. Tregs, naive and memory CD4+ T cells from tumor, blood and ipsilateral draining lymph nodes of five breast cancer patients underwent full-length TCR alpha and beta sequencing. Tumor tissue and lymph nodes from ipsilateral axillary dissection were perfused with PBS, minced and digested with collagenase I and hyaluronidase. A purity exceeding 90% was confirmed by FACS for the sorted cell populations. Amplification of full-length TCR variable regions was done by 5' RACE PCR using constant-region reverse primers, and this step was followed by semi-nested PCR with Nested Universal Primer A. Using the ReliaPrep RNA Cell Miniprep System, total RNA was extracted, and the SMARTer RACE 5'/3' Kit was then used to reverse transcribe the RNA into 5'RACE-ready cDNA. An Illumina MiSeq was used to sequence the full-length TCR alpha and beta libraries, which had been barcoded with multiplex adaptors. Regarding the original processing steps: For each of nine subset-tissue groups, sequencing data from the five patients were pooled, and the groups were then compared using unsupervised clustering of TCR gene usage. Repertoire similarity was calculated with the Morisita-Horn index, weighting shared sequences by their contribution to each repertoire. TCRdb handled the public reads itself, with Q25 trimming in fastp and clone calling in MiXCR, and kept productive beta chains. Rows with one shared CDR3 protein collapse into an entry with the most common genes and DNA. The authors' filters were not applied to this entry. For this sample there are tens of thousands of distinct CDR3 sequences; approximately 27% appear just once. The ten largest account for approximately 2.2% of the sample.

This clonotype turned up a few times. It has no known antigen specificity. Base qualities are not at hand, and no much larger clone is one base apart. This clonotype was sampled from a female donor with breast cancer. The sequenced material came from tumor-infiltrating Tregs sorted from the breast tumor. The chain joins TRBV7-2 to TRBJ1-2; 10 nucleotides in the junction match TRBD1. The CDR3 sequence is CASSARQGAYGYTF. The nucleotides read TGTGCCAGCAGCGCCCGACAGGGGGCGTATGGCTACACCTTC.